What follows are 10 T cell receptor beta chains derived from one specimen sequenced in a study of vaccination and CD4 T cells after COVID-19. The treatment: roughly nine-day PBMC culture with coronavirus spike peptide pools or control peptides (ViraFEST assay). These receptors have no identified antigens. The Oncomine TCR Beta short-read assay generated sequence data from the DNA of cultured CD4+ T cells. MiXCR was run by TCRdb on the PCR reads, yielding one entry per CDR3 protein. The repertoire holds some 15,000 distinct CDR3 sequences, 65% to 85% seen once, with around a fifth in the top ten. Sequencing was carried out using CD4+ T cells from blood, cultured in vitro. These receptors all come from a human donor who had recovered from COVID-19.

The CDR3, as DNA: TGCAGTGCCCCCGGGACCCCCTCCTACAATGAGCAGTTCTTC. Translated, it gives CSAPGTPSYNEQFF. The chain has TRBV20-1 and TRBJ2-1; the D call may be TRBD1 or TRBD2 (5 bases each). CDR1 DFQATT and CDR2 SNEGSKA come from the germline V gene (reference sequence). V was shortened by 6 bases and J by 0 bases, with 12 bases between the two germline ends. The CDR3 is 14 amino acids.

The CDR3 reads CASSYVQGGTEAFF. CDR3 nucleotide sequence: TGTGCCAGCAGTTACGTCCAGGGAGGGACTGAAGCTTTCTTT. The genes are TRBV6-2 or TRBV6-3 and TRBJ1-1, with a weak D call TRBD1 (5 bases). The CDR3 consists of 14 residues. Germline V gene lookup returns CDR1 MNHEY and CDR2 SVGEGT. The V and J ends lost 2 bases and 5 bases respectively, with 12 bases between them.

The chain recombines TRBV5-4 with TRBJ1-6, with D maybe TRBD1 (5 bases). The CDR3 is 16 amino acids. V gave up 0 bases and J gave up 3 bases, with 10 bases separating them. The V gene's germline CDR1 is SGHNT and CDR2 YYREEE (reference sequence). CDR3: CASSLDGGNYNSPLHF. The CDR3 DNA reads TGTGCCAGCAGCTTGGACGGGGGAAACTATAATTCACCCCTCCACTTT.

This chain connects TRBV27 to TRBJ2-5; D unclear. This CDR3 has 13 residues. In germline, CDR1 is MNHEY, CDR2 SMNVEV (reference sequence). The V end lost 5 bases, the J end lost 0 bases, and 7 bases lay between the germline ends. The CDR3 DNA is TGTGCCAGCAGTCCATACAACCAAGAGACCCAGTACTTC. The encoded protein is CASSPYNQETQYF.

V and J are TRBV28 and TRBJ2-6, with 8 positions matching TRBD1. The length of the CDR3 is 21 residues. Trimming removed 4 bases from V and 3 bases from J; junction bases left unmatched: 20. The V gene's germline CDR1 is MDHEN and CDR2 SYDVKM. This CDR3 is CASSSYSWTGKSTGGANVLTF. CDR3 nucleotide sequence: TGTGCCAGCAGTTCCTACTCTTGGACAGGGAAATCGACGGGTGGGGCCAACGTCCTGACTTTC.

This rearrangement joins TRBV15 to TRBJ2-2, with a weak D call TRBD1 (5 bases). The CDR3 is made up of 14 amino acids. Trimming left V 0 bases short and J 8 bases short, with 10 bases between. The germline gives CDR1 LNHNV, CDR2 YYDKDF (reference sequence). DNA for the CDR3: TGTGCCACCAGCAGAGACCACCGACAGGGGGAGCTGTTTTTT. Protein product: CATSRDHRQGELFF.

The rearrangement joins TRBV7-2 to TRBJ1-5; the D is unclear. Germline V CDR1 and CDR2: SGHTA, FQGNSA. This CDR3 has 15 residues. V gave up 5 bases and J gave up 0 bases, with 11 bases separating them. The CDR3 is CASSPRWGSNQPQHF. CDR3 nucleotides: TGTGCCAGCAGCCCCCGGTGGGGTAGCAATCAGCCCCAGCATTTT.

This clonotype was picked up a small number of times. The rearrangement joins TRBV6-1 to TRBJ1-5; D gene unclear. V was trimmed by 2 bases and J by 5 bases, leaving 10 bases between them. The CDR3 spans 14 residues. Germline V lookup: CDR1 MNHNS, CDR2 SASEGT. DNA for the CDR3: TGTGCCAGCAGTGAAACCTACCGCGATCAGCCCCAGCATTTT. Amino acids: CASSETYRDQPQHF.

This clonotype has only a few counts. CDR3 DNA: TGTGCCAGCAGTTACTATGGGACAGGGTTGTCTGAAGCTTTCTTT. Amino acid sequence: CASSYYGTGLSEAFF. V and J are TRBV6-5 and TRBJ1-1, with 9 nucleotides matching TRBD1. Germline CDR1 MNHEY, CDR2 SVGAGI. The CDR3 is made up of 15 amino acids. The V segment lost 1 base and the J segment 6 bases; nucleotides outside the gene matches: 6.

CDR3 protein: CASSTQGNTEAFF. CDR3 bases: TGTGCCAGCAGCACTCAGGGGAACACTGAAGCTTTCTTT. The V and J genes are TRBV7-2 and TRBJ1-1; TRBD1 is a possible D gene (5 bases). The germline V gene has CDR1 SGHTA and CDR2 FQGNSA. The CDR3 loop spans 13 amino acids. Trimming took off 5 bases at V and 1 base at J, with 8 bases between the two ends. Based on the CDR3 plus reference TRBV7-2 and TRBJ1-1, the full variable domain is GAGVSQSPSNKVTEKGKDVELRCDPISGHTALYWYRQSLGQGLEFLIYFQGNSAPDKSGLPSDRFSAERTGGSVSTLTIQRTQQEDSAVYLCASSTQGNTEAFFGQGTRLTVV.